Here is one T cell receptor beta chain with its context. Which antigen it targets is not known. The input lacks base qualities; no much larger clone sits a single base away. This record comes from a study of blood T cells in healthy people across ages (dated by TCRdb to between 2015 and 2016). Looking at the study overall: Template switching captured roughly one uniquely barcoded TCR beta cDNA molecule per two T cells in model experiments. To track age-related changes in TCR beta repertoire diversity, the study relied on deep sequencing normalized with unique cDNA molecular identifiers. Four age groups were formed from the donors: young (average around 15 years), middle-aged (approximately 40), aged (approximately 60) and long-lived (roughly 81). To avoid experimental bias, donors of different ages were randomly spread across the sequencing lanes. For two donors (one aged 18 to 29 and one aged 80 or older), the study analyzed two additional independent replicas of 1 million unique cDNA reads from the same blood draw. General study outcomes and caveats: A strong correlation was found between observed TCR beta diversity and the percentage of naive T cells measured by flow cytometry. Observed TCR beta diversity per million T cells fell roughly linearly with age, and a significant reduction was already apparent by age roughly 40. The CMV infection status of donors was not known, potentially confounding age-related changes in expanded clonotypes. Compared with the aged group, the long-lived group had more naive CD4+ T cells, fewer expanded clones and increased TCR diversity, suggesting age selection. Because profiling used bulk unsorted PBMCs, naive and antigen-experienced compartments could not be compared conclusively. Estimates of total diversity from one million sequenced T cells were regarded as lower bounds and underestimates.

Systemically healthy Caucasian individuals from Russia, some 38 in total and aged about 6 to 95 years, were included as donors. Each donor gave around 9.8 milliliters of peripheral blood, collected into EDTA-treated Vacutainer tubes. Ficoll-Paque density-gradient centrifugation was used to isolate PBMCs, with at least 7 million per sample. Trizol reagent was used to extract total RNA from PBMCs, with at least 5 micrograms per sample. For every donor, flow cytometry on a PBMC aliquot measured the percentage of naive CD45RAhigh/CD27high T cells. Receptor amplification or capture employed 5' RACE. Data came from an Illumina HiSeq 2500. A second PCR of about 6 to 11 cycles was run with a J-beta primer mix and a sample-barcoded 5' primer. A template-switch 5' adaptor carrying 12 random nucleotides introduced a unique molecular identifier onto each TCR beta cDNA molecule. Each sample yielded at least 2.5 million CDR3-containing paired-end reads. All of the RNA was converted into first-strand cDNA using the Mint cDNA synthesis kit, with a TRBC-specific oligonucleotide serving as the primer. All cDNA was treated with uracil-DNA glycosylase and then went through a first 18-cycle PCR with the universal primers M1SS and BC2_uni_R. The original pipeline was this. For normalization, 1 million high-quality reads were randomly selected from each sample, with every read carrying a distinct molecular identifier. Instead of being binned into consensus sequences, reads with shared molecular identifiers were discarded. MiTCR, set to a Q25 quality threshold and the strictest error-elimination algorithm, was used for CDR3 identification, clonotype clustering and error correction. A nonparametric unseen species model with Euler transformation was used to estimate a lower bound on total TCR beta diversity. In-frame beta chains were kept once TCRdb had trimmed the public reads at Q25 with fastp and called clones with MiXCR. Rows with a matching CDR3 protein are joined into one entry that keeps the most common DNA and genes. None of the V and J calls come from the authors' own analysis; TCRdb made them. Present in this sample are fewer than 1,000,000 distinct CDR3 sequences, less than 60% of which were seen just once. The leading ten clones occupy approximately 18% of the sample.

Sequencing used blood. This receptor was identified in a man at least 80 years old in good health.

The encoded CDR3 is CASSQVPFSLAGERNEQFF. The nucleotide sequence is TGCGCCAGCAGCCAAGTCCCATTCTCACTAGCGGGAGAAAGGAATGAGCAGTTCTTC. This sequence uses TRBV4-1 and TRBJ2-1; TRBD2 aligns with 11 central bases. From its cysteine to its phenylalanine, the CDR3 spans 19 amino acids. Only CDR3 DNA remains: 57 bases, in frame from the first base. CDR1 and CDR2, per the germline V gene, are MGHRA and YSYEKL. V ends up 1 base short and J 7 bases short, with an unmatched junction base count of 15.